The rows below give T cell receptor beta chains drawn from one sample of a study of vaccination and CD4 T cells after COVID-19. Each CDR3 protein gets one entry after TCRdb re-called the PCR reads with MiXCR. The sample includes tens of thousands of distinct CDR3 sequences, 41% of them seen just once. Antigens of these TCRs are unknown. This specimen consisted of CD4+ T cells from blood, cultured in vitro, obtained about 7 months after SARS-CoV-2 vaccination. The receptors originated from a human donor who had recovered from COVID-19. Each CDR3 is given with its conserved first and last residue. The order of the fields is D gene, V gene, J gene, clone size, CDR3 DNA, CDR3 protein. A D gene is named only where the DNA matches it firmly. Where a row states a size, it is once, few, many or the class of an expanded clone; other rows omit it.

D: TRBD2
V: TRBV27
J: TRBJ2-7
size: NA
DNA: TGTGCCAGCAGTTTATCTTTCGGCGGGACTAGCTCCTACGAGCAGTACTTC
CDR3: CASSLSFGGTSSYEQYF

D: TRBD1
V: TRBV12-3/TRBV12-4
J: TRBJ1-5
size: NA
DNA: TGTGCCAGCAGTCTGGACAGGGGAGATCAGCCCCAGCATTTT
CDR3: CASSLDRGDQPQHF

D: NA
V: TRBV15
J: TRBJ1-1
size: NA
DNA: TGTGCCACCAGCAGACAAGTGAACACTGAAGCTTTCTTT
CDR3: CATSRQVNTEAFF

D: TRBD2
V: TRBV5-1
J: TRBJ2-5
size: NA
DNA: TGCGCCAGCACGGAGGGCCCCCTAGCGGGCGGTGAGACCCAGTACTTC
CDR3: CASTEGPLAGGETQYF

D: NA
V: TRBV20-1
J: TRBJ2-5
size: NA
DNA: TGCAGTGCTGGGGGCTTGCGGGAAGAGACCCAGTACTTC
CDR3: CSAGGLREETQYF

D: TRBD1
V: TRBV12-3/TRBV12-4
J: TRBJ2-7
size: NA
DNA: TGTGCCAGCAGTAAGGGACAGATCTACGAGCAGTACTTC
CDR3: CASSKGQIYEQYF

D: TRBD1
V: TRBV28
J: TRBJ1-1
size: few
DNA: TGTGCCAGCAGTGCGACAGGGGGCGCTCACACTGAAGCTTTCTTT
CDR3: CASSATGGAHTEAFF

D: TRBD2
V: TRBV6-5
J: TRBJ2-1
size: NA
DNA: TGTGCCAGCACGTTACTAGCGGGAGAGGGGCAGTTCTTC
CDR3: CASTLLAGEGQFF

D: NA
V: TRBV10-1
J: TRBJ2-5
size: NA
DNA: TGCGCCAGCAGTGAGTCTACCCAAGGCCAAGAGACCCAGTACTTC
CDR3: CASSESTQGQETQYF

D: NA
V: TRBV27
J: TRBJ1-5
size: few
DNA: TGTGCCAGCAGTTTGGAGGGGATGGAGAATCAGCCCCAGCATTTT
CDR3: CASSLEGMENQPQHF

D: NA
V: TRBV18
J: TRBJ2-1
size: NA
DNA: TGTGCCAGCTCACCAACTAACCCAACGGGTGAGCAGTTCTTC
CDR3: CASSPTNPTGEQFF

D: NA
V: TRBV21-1
J: TRBJ2-7
size: few
DNA: TGTGCCAGCAGCTATCATCCAACGACTAGCGGGAGCTACGAGCAGTACTTC
CDR3: CASSYHPTTSGSYEQYF

D: NA
V: TRBV20-1
J: TRBJ2-3
size: NA
DNA: TGCAGTGCTAGCCCAATCGGAATCACAGATACGCAGTATTTT
CDR3: CSASPIGITDTQYF

D: NA
V: TRBV20-1
J: TRBJ1-2
size: NA
DNA: TGCAGTGCCCTCCCGAGGGAAACGGGCTACACCTTC
CDR3: CSALPRETGYTF

D: TRBD2
V: TRBV7-2
J: TRBJ2-7
size: NA
DNA: TGTGCCAGCATTAGTGGTTTTAGAGGACTAGCGGGACCCGAGCAGTACTTC
CDR3: CASISGFRGLAGPEQYF

D: TRBD2
V: TRBV24-1
J: TRBJ2-7
size: NA
DNA: TGTGCCACCAAGAGCGGGAGTAGGTACAATGAGCAGTACTTC
CDR3: CATKSGSRYNEQYF

D: NA
V: TRBV20-1
J: TRBJ2-5
size: few
DNA: TGCAGTGCTAGAGAACAAGAGACCCAGTACTTC
CDR3: CSAREQETQYF

D: NA
V: TRBV20-1
J: TRBJ2-4
size: once
DNA: TGCAGTGCTTACGACCCGGGACATAAAAACATTCAGTACTTC
CDR3: CSAYDPGHKNIQYF

D: TRBD2
V: TRBV6-5
J: TRBJ2-1
size: NA
DNA: TGTGCCAGCAGTTACGCTAGCGGGAGTGGGTCCTACAATGAGCAGTTCTTC
CDR3: CASSYASGSGSYNEQFF

D: TRBD2
V: TRBV20-1
J: TRBJ2-5
size: NA
DNA: TGCAGTGCTAGAGTGGCTAGCGGGAGCGGCGAGACCCAGTACTTC
CDR3: CSARVASGSGETQYF

D: NA
V: TRBV6-1
J: TRBJ1-5
size: NA
DNA: TGTGCCAGCAGCCAAACCCAGGGGATATTTGGCAATCAGCCCCAGCATTTT
CDR3: CASSQTQGIFGNQPQHF

D: TRBD1
V: TRBV20-1
J: TRBJ2-1
size: NA
DNA: TGCAGCGTACCCGGACAGGCGGGCTCCTACAATGAGCAGTTCTTC
CDR3: CSVPGQAGSYNEQFF

D: TRBD2
V: TRBV20-1
J: TRBJ2-1
size: few
DNA: TGCAGTGCTACGGCACCTCTAGCGGGAGACGGAAATGAGCAGTTCTTC
CDR3: CSATAPLAGDGNEQFF

D: NA
V: TRBV6-1
J: TRBJ1-1
size: NA
DNA: TGTGCCAGCAGGAAGGGTATATTGAACACTGAAGCTTTCTTT
CDR3: CASRKGILNTEAFF